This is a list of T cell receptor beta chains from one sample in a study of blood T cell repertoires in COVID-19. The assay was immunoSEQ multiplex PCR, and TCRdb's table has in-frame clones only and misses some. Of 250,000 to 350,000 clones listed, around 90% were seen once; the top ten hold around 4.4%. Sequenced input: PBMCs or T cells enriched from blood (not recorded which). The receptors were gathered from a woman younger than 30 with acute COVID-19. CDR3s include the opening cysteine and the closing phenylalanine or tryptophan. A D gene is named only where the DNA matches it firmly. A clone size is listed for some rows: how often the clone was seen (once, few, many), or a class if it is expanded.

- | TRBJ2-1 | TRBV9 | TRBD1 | CASSVEGQNYNEQFF | TGTGCCAGCAGCGTAGAGGGACAGAACTACAATGAGCAGTTCTTC
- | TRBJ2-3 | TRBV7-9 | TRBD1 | CASSSTGGANTQYF | TGTGCCAGCAGCTCGACAGGGGGCGCGAATACGCAGTATTTT
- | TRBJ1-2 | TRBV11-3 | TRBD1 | CASSLDNGRGVDGYTF | TGTGCCAGCAGCTTAGATAACGGCAGGGGGGTTGATGGCTACACCTTC
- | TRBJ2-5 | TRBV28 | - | CASSLRQGEETQYF | TGTGCCAGCAGTTTACGGCAGGGTGAGGAGACCCAGTACTTC
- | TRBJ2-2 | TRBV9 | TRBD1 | CASSVRDRALGELFF | TGTGCCAGCAGCGTCCGGGACAGGGCGCTCGGGGAGCTGTTTTTT
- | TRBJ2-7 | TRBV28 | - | CASSYYYEQYF | TGTGCCAGCAGTTACTATTACGAGCAGTACTTC
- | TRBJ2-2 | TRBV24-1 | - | CATSDRAHRGNINGELFF | TGTGCCACCAGTGACAGGGCCCACCGGGGGAACATTAACGGGGAGCTGTTTTTT
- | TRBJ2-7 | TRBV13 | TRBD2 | CASSMDSSGREQYF | TGTGCCAGCAGCATGGACTCTAGCGGGAGGGAGCAGTACTTC
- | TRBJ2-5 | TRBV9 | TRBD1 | CASSLGTASWETQYF | TGTGCCAGCAGCTTAGGGACAGCTTCGTGGGAGACCCAGTACTTC
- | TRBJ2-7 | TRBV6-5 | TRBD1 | CASSSTGAQAYEQYF | TGTGCCAGCAGTTCGACAGGGGCCCAAGCCTACGAGCAGTACTTC
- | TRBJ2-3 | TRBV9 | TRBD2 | CASRSGGRSTDTQYF | TGTGCCAGCAGGTCAGGCGGGAGGAGCACAGATACGCAGTATTTT
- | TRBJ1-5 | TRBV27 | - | CASSSPSGQPQHF | TGTGCCAGCAGTTCTCCTTCGGGTCAGCCCCAGCATTTT
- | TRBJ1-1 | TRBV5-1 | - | CASRRTVNTEAFF | TGCGCCAGCAGGCGGACAGTGAACACTGAAGCTTTCTTT
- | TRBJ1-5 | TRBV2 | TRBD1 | CASRGTGGNQPQHF | TGTGCCAGCAGGGGGACAGGGGGCAATCAGCCCCAGCATTTT
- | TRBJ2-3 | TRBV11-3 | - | CASSLSLDTQYF | TGTGCCAGCAGCCTAAGTCTAGACACGCAGTATTTT
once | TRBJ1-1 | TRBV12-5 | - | CASLRSPTVPNTEAFF | TGTGCTAGTCTTCGATCGCCGACAGTTCCCAACACTGAAGCTTTCTTT
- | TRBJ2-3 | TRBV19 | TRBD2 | CASSPIPGLAGADTQYF | TGTGCCAGTAGTCCTATTCCGGGACTAGCGGGAGCAGATACGCAGTATTTT
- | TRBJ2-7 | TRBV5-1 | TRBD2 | CASSLAGPNYEQYF | TGCGCCAGCAGCTTAGCGGGACCAAACTACGAGCAGTACTTC
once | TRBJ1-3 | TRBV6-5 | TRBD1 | CASSLDRASGNTIYF | TGTGCCAGCAGCCTCGACAGGGCCTCTGGAAACACCATATATTTT
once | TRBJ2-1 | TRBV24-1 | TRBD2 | CATSDEGTSGRDEQFF | TGTGCCACCAGTGACGAGGGGACTAGCGGGAGGGATGAGCAGTTCTTC
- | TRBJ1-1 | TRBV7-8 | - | CASSLNTEAFF | TGTGCCAGCAGCCTAAACACTGAAGCTTTCTTT
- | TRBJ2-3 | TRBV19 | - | CASSIIGQSTDTQYF | TGTGCCAGTAGTATAATAGGACAGAGCACAGATACGCAGTATTTT
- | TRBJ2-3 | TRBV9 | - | CASSATGWAADTQYF | TGTGCCAGCAGCGCAACAGGATGGGCAGCGGATACGCAGTATTTT
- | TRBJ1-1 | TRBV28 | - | CASSQEGPVGMNTEAFF | TGTGCCAGCAGCCAGGAGGGCCCGGTCGGAATGAACACTGAAGCTTTCTTT
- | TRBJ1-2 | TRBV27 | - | CASSLLAAPYGYTF | TGTGCCAGCAGTTTGCTGGCTGCCCCCTATGGCTACACCTTC
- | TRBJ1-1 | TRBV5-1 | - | CASSLPEAGDTEAFF | TGCGCCAGCAGCCTGCCGGAGGCTGGGGACACTGAAGCTTTCTTT